This T cell receptor beta chain was identified during a study of post-analysis software for immune sequencing data. Turning to the study itself: Several disease courses (relapsing-remitting, secondary progressive and progressive-relapsing) of multiple sclerosis were included. Study-wide points: Compared against controls, patients with multiple sclerosis displayed significantly lower normalized Chao1 diversity. Samples prepared in the same batch strongly co-clustered by F measure. Higher frequency in patients than in controls was seen for five TRBV segments, with TRBV5-6, TRBV5-1 and TRBV20-1 among them.

Unique-molecular-identifier-tagged TCR beta cDNA libraries were used. A population of 1 to 10 million T cells gave rise to approximately 530,000 cDNA molecules. TCRdb fed the PCR reads into MiXCR, producing one record per CDR3 protein. Of roughly 870,000 distinct CDR3 sequences detected, roughly 50% appear once; the ten largest clones hold approximately 4.5%. A few counts support this clonotype. No antigen is known for it. Germline loops: CDR1 LNHNV, CDR2 YYDKDF (reference sequence). Trimming pared 1 base from V and 2 bases from J, leaving 11 bases between. CDR3 size: 15 residues. The chain combines TRBV15 with TRBJ2-5; D gene ambiguous. The receptor was isolated from a girl aged 5-17 years with multiple sclerosis. Source material: blood. CDR3: CATSRGTPPQETQYF. The CDR3 DNA follows: TGTGCCACCAGCAGAGGAACACCACCTCAAGAGACCCAGTACTTC.